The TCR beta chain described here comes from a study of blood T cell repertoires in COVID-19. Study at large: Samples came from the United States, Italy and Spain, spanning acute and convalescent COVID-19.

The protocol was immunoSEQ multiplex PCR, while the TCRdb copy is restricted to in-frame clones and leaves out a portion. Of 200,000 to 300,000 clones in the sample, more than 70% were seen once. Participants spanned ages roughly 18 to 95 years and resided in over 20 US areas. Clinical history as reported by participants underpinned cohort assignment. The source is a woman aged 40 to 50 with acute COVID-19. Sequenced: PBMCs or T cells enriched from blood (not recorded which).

CDR3 sequence: CASSEGTLANQPQHF. The CDR3 region has the DNA TGTGCCAGCAGTGAGGGGACATTGGCTAATCAGCCCCAGCATTTT. The chain recombines TRBV6-1 with TRBJ1-5, with TRBD1 as a possible D gene (6 bases). V shed 3 bases and J shed 4 bases, with 13 bases lying between them. The CDR3 spans 15 residues. Germline CDR1 reads MNHNS; CDR2 reads SASEGT.